Following are 31 T cell receptor beta chains from one sample sequenced in a study of T cell repertoires in cytomegalovirus infection. No cognate antigen is known for these TCRs. TCRdb reanalysed the reads using MiXCR and keeps one entry per CDR3 protein. The sample records about 890,000 distinct CDR3 sequences, less than 40% being singletons. Sequencing used cultured CD8+ T cells from PBMCs, obtained from culture after CMV antigen stimulation. The origin of the receptors is a human donor in good health (CMV status not recorded). Some clones in this sample may be carry-over from other donors' samples.

The V gene is TRBV6-1, the J gene TRBJ2-3, with a weak D call TRBD1 (6 bases). V lost 5 bases, J lost 0 bases, and 9 bases lay in between. The CDR3 is 14 residues long. Germline V gene lookup returns CDR1 MNHNS and CDR2 SASEGT. The CDR3 loop is CASSWTDSTDTQYF. In DNA form, the CDR3 reads TGTGCCAGCAGTTGGACAGACAGCACAGATACGCAGTATTTT.

This clonotype was detected many times. CDR3 region: CASSKAPLRWQETQYF. The CDR3 DNA follows: TGTGCCAGCAGCAAGGCTCCCCTCCGGTGGCAAGAGACCCAGTACTTC. This chain joins TRBV7-8 and TRBJ2-5; no definite D call. This CDR3 contains 16 residues. V was cut by 5 bases and J by 2 bases, with 18 bases left in between. In germline, CDR1 is SGHVS, CDR2 FQNEAQ.

This clonotype has at least ten counts. V is TRBV7-8 and J is TRBJ2-3; D gene ambiguous. V was shortened by 8 bases and J by 2 bases, with 11 bases between the two germline ends. CDR3 size: 13 residues. Per germline, CDR1 SGHVS and CDR2 FQNEAQ. The CDR3 sequence is CASRGFSTDTQYF. DNA for the CDR3: TGTGCCAGCCGTGGTTTTTCCACAGATACGCAGTATTTT.

In its sample, this clonotype was seen a few times. The chain uses TRBV7-3 and TRBJ2-3; 11 bases fit TRBD1. Losses at the gene ends were 1 base for V and 2 bases for J; bases not matched to a gene: 2. Looked up from germline, CDR1 is SGHTA and CDR2 is FQGTGA. CDR3 length: 16 residues. Here the CDR3 DNA reads TGTGCCAGCAGCTTAATGGACAGGGGGCCCACAGATACGCAGTATTTT. It specifies CASSLMDRGPTDTQYF.

Points on this clonotype: It may be a read error: a sequence one base away is much more abundant. The chain joins TRBV7-2 to TRBJ2-1; D uncertain. V was clipped by 7 bases and J by 6 bases, with 13 bases between them. The CDR3 is 13 amino acids. CDR1 and CDR2 (germline): SGHTA, FQGNSA. CDR3 sequence: CASTPGPFNEQFF. The CDR3 DNA reads as TGTGCCAGCACCCCAGGACCTTTCAATGAGCAGTTCTTC.

This clonotype was counted ten times or more. This chain links TRBV7-2 with TRBJ2-1; D is undetermined. The length of the CDR3 is 15 residues. CDR1 is SGHTA and CDR2 is FQGNSA in the germline V gene. V was pared by 3 bases and J by 7 bases, with 16 bases between. The CDR3 DNA sequence: TGTGCCAGCAGCTTTAGAGGTGGTGGCGGTAATGAGCAGTTCTTC. Amino acid sequence: CASSFRGGGGNEQFF.

V is TRBV20-1 and J is TRBJ2-1; D gene unclear. The germline V gene has CDR1 DFQATT and CDR2 SNEGSKA (reference sequence). V was trimmed by 0 bases and J by 0 bases, leaving 9 bases between them. The CDR3 contains 15 residues. DNA of the CDR3: TGCAGTGCTAGAGATTATAGGGTCTCCTACAATGAGCAGTTCTTC. Translating gives CSARDYRVSYNEQFF.

In this sample, this clonotype turned up many times. The rearrangement uses TRBV7-9 and TRBJ1-5; D is uncertain. The germline gives CDR1 SEHNR, CDR2 FQNEAQ (reference sequence). CDR3 length equals 14 residues. Trimming took 1 base from V and 4 from J, leaving 8 bases between them. The CDR3 DNA reads as TGTGCCAGCAGCTTAGGGGGAAAAAATCAGCCCCAGCATTTT. Residues: CASSLGGKNQPQHF.

The table lists this clonotype with a few counts. The chain is built from TRBV19 and TRBJ2-1; 8 nucleotides align to TRBD2. CDR3 size: 12 residues. From germline, CDR1 is LNHDA and CDR2 SQIVND (reference sequence). V dropped 9 bases and J dropped 7; count of bases not matched to a gene: 5. This CDR3 reads CASAGGRNEQFF. The CDR3 DNA follows: TGTGCCAGCGCGGGGGGTAGGAATGAGCAGTTCTTC.

V and J are TRBV9 and TRBJ1-3; unclear D gene. Germline CDR1 reads SGDLS; CDR2 reads YYNGEE. Trimming shortened V by 3 bases and J by 0 bases, and 10 bases separated the two germline ends. CDR3 length: 15 amino acids. CDR3 DNA: TGTGCCAGCAGCGCGTGGCAAAACTCTGGAAACACCATATATTTT. Translating gives CASSAWQNSGNTIYF.

The chain combines TRBV6-1 with TRBJ1-2; D gene ambiguous. CDR3 length: 12 residues. Trimming shortened V by 6 bases and J by 4 bases, and 9 bases separated the two germline ends. Germline V gives CDR1 MNHNS, CDR2 SASEGT. Here the CDR3 DNA reads TGTGCCAGCAGGGAGGGAATCTATGGCTACACCTTC. Translated, it gives CASREGIYGYTF.

This clonotype has only a few counts. The V gene is TRBV12-3 or TRBV12-4, the J gene TRBJ2-3; D uncertain. This CDR3 region has 12 residues. The V and J ends lost 6 bases and 0 bases respectively, with 4 bases between them. The CDR3 spells CASRLSTDTQYF. DNA for the CDR3: TGTGCCAGCAGGCTGAGCACAGATACGCAGTATTTT.

This clonotype was seen more than once but under ten times. V usage is TRBV4-3 and J usage is TRBJ2-3, with TRBD1 as a possible D gene (5 bases). This CDR3 spans 14 amino acids. CDR1 and CDR2 (germline): LGHNA, YSLEER. The ends were cut back, 4 bases at V and 4 bases at J, with 12 bases in the middle. CDR3 DNA sequence: TGCGCCAGCAGCCCCCTGACAGCAGCAGATACGCAGTATTTT. This encodes CASSPLTAADTQYF.

A few counts support this clonotype. The V and J genes are TRBV4-1 and TRBJ2-5, with TRBD2 matching 9 bases. This CDR3 contains 15 residues. V gave up 1 base and J gave up 5 bases; unmatched junction bases: 5. Germline V CDR1 and CDR2: MGHRA, YSYEKL. The chain's CDR3 is CASSQVSSGIETQYF. DNA for the CDR3: TGCGCCAGCAGCCAAGTGTCTAGCGGGATTGAGACCCAGTACTTC.

This clonotype was observed a handful of times. This chain uses TRBV12-3 or TRBV12-4 with TRBJ1-4, with 11 bases fitting TRBD1. CDR3 length: 17 residues. V was clipped by 6 bases and J by 0 bases; unmatched bases: 6. CDR3 DNA sequence: TGTGCCAGCAGACCCGGGACAGGGGGTGCAACTAATGAAAAACTGTTTTTT. Translated: CASRPGTGGATNEKLFF.

This rearrangement joins TRBV12-3 or TRBV12-4 to TRBJ2-3; no clear D gene. The V end lost 0 bases, the J end lost 4 bases, and 11 bases lay between the germline ends. The CDR3 extends over 15 amino acids. CDR3 coding DNA: TGTGCCAGCAGTTTAGCGTATTCCCCCGCAGATACGCAGTATTTT. Translated: CASSLAYSPADTQYF.

Only a few counts were recorded for this clonotype. V usage is TRBV7-9 and J usage is TRBJ1-2, with 9 bases fitting TRBD1. V gave up 2 bases and J gave up 6 bases; unmatched junction bases: 10. This CDR3 has 16 amino acids. The V gene's germline CDR1 is SEHNR and CDR2 FQNEAQ (reference sequence). CDR3 DNA sequence: TGTGCCAGCAGCTTACCCGCGGACAGGGGAAGGGATGGCTACACCTTC. This sequence encodes CASSLPADRGRDGYTF.

As regards this clonotype: Just one base apart from a much larger clone, this may be a read error. The chain links TRBV7-2 to TRBJ2-3, with TRBD2 identical over 9 bases. The V and J ends lost 7 bases and 6 bases, in that order; junction bases with no gene match: 11. The CDR3 contains 15 residues. Germline assignment: CDR1 SGHTA and CDR2 FQGNSA. The CDR3, as DNA: TGTGCCAGCAACCCTGGGACTAGCATCGGGGATACGCAGTATTTT. This codes for CASNPGTSIGDTQYF.

V is TRBV12-5 and J is TRBJ1-1; D uncertain. The CDR3 has 11 amino acids. CDR1 and CDR2 (germline): LGHNT, FRNRAP. The CDR3 loop is CASGTGTEAFF. The CDR3 bases are TGTGCCAGCGGAACTGGCACTGAAGCTTTCTTT.

The chain is built from TRBV27 and TRBJ1-1; TRBD1 agrees at 12 bases. This CDR3 has 15 residues. V was pared by 2 bases and J by 11 bases, with 9 bases of the junction left unmatched. From germline, CDR1 is MNHEY and CDR2 SMNVEV (reference sequence). The CDR3 DNA sequence: TGTGCCAGCAGTTTAACGGGACAGGGGGCAATGGAGGCTTTCTTT. As protein: CASSLTGQGAMEAFF.

As to this clonotype: Because it lacks the conserved phenylalanine or tryptophan at the end, this CDR3 is likely a read error. Because the CDR3's place on the DNA is in doubt, the DNA is left out and the CDR3 is given as listed by TCRdb. The chain employs TRBV19 and TRBJ1-2; the DNA was not used to check the table's D call, TRBD1. The CDR3 has 13 residues if both end residues are counted. CDR1 is LNHDA, CDR2 SQIVND, per germline (reference sequence). The CDR3 here is CASSLIQTGPVEV.

The chain is built from TRBV19 and TRBJ1-5, with D maybe TRBD1 (5 bases). The V gene's germline CDR1 is LNHDA and CDR2 SQIVND (reference sequence). Trimming took off 7 bases at V and 0 bases at J, with 13 bases between the two ends. The CDR3 contains 15 residues. The CDR3 nucleotides read TGTGCCAGTACCGAGCGGGGGGATAGCAATCAGCCCCAGCATTTT. This codes for CASTERGDSNQPQHF.

The chain is built from TRBV19 and TRBJ1-2, with D possibly matching TRBD1 (5 bases). The CDR3 spans 13 residues. From germline, CDR1 is LNHDA and CDR2 SQIVND (reference sequence). V shed 10 bases and J shed 6 bases, with 18 bases lying between them. In DNA form, the CDR3 reads TGTGCCACCTACGATTGGGGGTCGGATGGCTACACCTTC. This sequence encodes CATYDWGSDGYTF. The full variable domain, with the rest looked up from reference TRBV19 and TRBJ1-2, is DGGITQSPKYLFRKEGQNVTLSCEQNLNHDAMYWYRQDPGQGLRLIYYSQIVNDFQKGDIAEGYSVSREKKESFPLTVTSAQKNPTAFYLCATYDWGSDGYTFGSGTRLTVV.

CDR3 sequence (DNA): TGTGCCAGCAGCCACGGGGGTGTTGAAGCTTTCTTT. Translating it yields CASSHGGVEAFF. This chain links TRBV6-5 with TRBJ1-1; possibly TRBD1 for D (5 bases). In germline, CDR1 is MNHEY, CDR2 SVGAGI. The CDR3 has 12 residues. V lost 6 bases to trimming and J lost 7 bases, with 12 bases between them.

This clonotype appeared a few times. The chain is built from TRBV7-9 and TRBJ2-7; D ambiguous. V was trimmed by 3 bases and J by 5 bases, leaving 8 bases between them. The CDR3 sequence is 12 residues long. CDR1 is SEHNR and CDR2 is FQNEAQ in the germline V gene (reference sequence). The chain's CDR3 is CASSFHSDEQYF. The CDR3 DNA is TGTGCCAGCAGCTTTCACTCGGACGAGCAGTACTTC.

As regards this clonotype: A much larger clone differs by one base, so this may be a read error. This rearrangement joins TRBV7-2 to TRBJ1-4; no reliable D call. The CDR3 totals 14 residues. Per germline, CDR1 SGHTA and CDR2 FQGNSA. CDR3 bases: TGTGCCAACAGCTTTGCGGGAACTAATGAAAAACTGTTTTTT. Its translation: CANSFAGTNEKLFF. Filled out from reference TRBV7-2 and TRBJ1-4, the complete variable domain reads GAGVSQSPSNKVTEKGKDVELRCDPISGHTALYWYRQSLGQGLEFLIYFQGNSAPDKSGLPSDRFSAERTGGSVSTLTIQRTQQEDSAVYLCANSFAGTNEKLFFGSGTQLSVL.

J is TRBJ2-1 and V is TRBV7-8; perhaps TRBD1 as D (6 bases). Germline lookup yields CDR1 SGHVS and CDR2 FQNEAQ. This CDR3 has 14 residues. Trimming shortened V by 7 bases and J by 8 bases, and 18 bases separated the two germline ends. The CDR3 bases are TGTGCCAGCACCGAAGGGGGTAGGTTCCATGAGCAGTTCTTC. Protein: CASTEGGRFHEQFF. Drawing the rest from reference TRBV7-8 and TRBJ2-1, the complete variable domain is GAGVSQSPRYKVAKRGQDVALRCDPISGHVSLFWYQQALGQGPEFLTYFQNEAQLDKSGLPSDRFFAERPEGSVSTLKIQRTQQEDSAVYLCASTEGGRFHEQFFGPGTRLTVL.

This clonotype showed up just a few times. This chain links TRBV7-9 with TRBJ2-5; a possible D gene is TRBD2 (6 bases). The V gene's germline CDR1 is SEHNR and CDR2 FQNEAQ (reference sequence). Between the trimmed V and J ends, which lost 7 bases and 2 bases, there was a span of 14 bases. The CDR3 runs 14 residues. The CDR3 coding sequence is TGTGCCAGCAAGCTTGCCAGCGGGCAAGAGACCCAGTACTTC. It encodes CASKLASGQETQYF.

V and J are TRBV14 and TRBJ2-7; TRBD1 matches at 9 bases. With 4 bases clipped from V and 5 bases from J, the junction kept 12 bases outside the gene matches. Germline V CDR1 and CDR2: SGHDN, FVKESK. The length of the CDR3 is 16 residues. In DNA form, the CDR3 reads TGTGCCAGCAGCCTCGACAGGGGGGCGTACAGCGACGAGCAGTACTTC. Amino acid sequence: CASSLDRGAYSDEQYF. Full variable domain (rest looked up from reference TRBV14 and TRBJ2-7): EAGVTQFPSHSVIEKGQTVTLRCDPISGHDNLYWYRRVMGKEIKFLLHFVKESKQDESGMPNNRFLAERTGGTYSTLKVQPAELEDSGVYFCASSLDRGAYSDEQYFGPGTRLTVT.

The J gene is TRBJ2-3, the V gene TRBV4-3; D gene unclear. CDR1 and CDR2 (germline): LGHNA, YSLEER. This CDR3 has 16 amino acids. Trimming cost V 0 bases and J 1 base, with 11 bases left between them. The CDR3 DNA sequence: TGCGCCAGCAGCCAAGAAAACGGCCTTCGCACAGATACGCAGTATTTT. Translated, it gives CASSQENGLRTDTQYF.

This clonotype was counted only a few times. The V and J genes are TRBV6-6 and TRBJ2-1; 11 bases are a match to TRBD2. The CDR3 is 16 residues long. Per germline, CDR1 MNHNY and CDR2 SVGAGI (reference sequence). V lost 4 bases, J lost 7 bases, and 9 bases stayed unmatched. As DNA, the CDR3 is TGTGCCAGCAGTTTGCTAGCGGGGGGCGGGGGAAATGAGCAGTTCTTC. It yields the protein CASSLLAGGGGNEQFF.